This TCR beta chain was profiled in a study of cytotoxic CD8 clonotypes in ibrutinib-treated CLL. Study context: Overall, some 25 responses were partial and 2 complete; following median around 68 months, roughly 15 patients stayed remitted and about twelve progressed.

Study conclusions and caveats: Among the clonotypes, public ones were uncommon and contracted or held stable on treatment. Samples were collected at differing times from sustained-remission and progressing patients. Before falling back toward baseline at progression, clonality had risen at the time of ibrutinib response.

Profiled with immunoSEQ multiplex PCR; TCRdb holds only in-frame clones, not every one. Counted here are about 160,000 clones, 70% to 85% occurring once; the ten biggest clones make up 4.6%. Regarding this clone: The antigen remains unidentified.

Germline V lookup: CDR1 SEHNR, CDR2 FQNEAQ (reference sequence). V was cut by 3 bases and J by 3 bases, with 9 bases left in between. The CDR3 covers 15 residues. The source material was PBMCs, sampled after 24 months of ibrutinib treatment. This receptor was taken from a human donor with chronic lymphocytic leukemia. The chain couples TRBV7-9 to TRBJ2-6, with TRBD2 as a possible D gene (6 bases). The CDR3 here is CASSFGGDGANVLTF. The DNA of the CDR3 is TGTGCCAGCAGCTTCGGCGGGGATGGGGCCAACGTCCTGACTTTC.